The sequence of this T cell receptor beta chain was determined in a study of T cells expressing NK-cell markers. This CDR3 comprises 13 residues. Reanalyzing the 5' RACE reads, TCRdb keeps one entry per CDR3 protein, without DNA. The sample spans 200,000 to 300,000 distinct CDR3 sequences; the ten largest clones claim roughly 4.2%. This sequence was found in a woman aged 18 to 75 in good health. The sequenced material came from blood T cells: a sorted CD56 or NKG2C T cell subset, CD4+ or CD8+ T cells, or bulk PBMC T cells (not recorded which). The chain links TRBV12-3 or TRBV12-4 to TRBJ1-4; lacking DNA, the TRBD1 call made by TCRdb goes unchecked. The CDR3 reads CASRGQGNEKLFF.